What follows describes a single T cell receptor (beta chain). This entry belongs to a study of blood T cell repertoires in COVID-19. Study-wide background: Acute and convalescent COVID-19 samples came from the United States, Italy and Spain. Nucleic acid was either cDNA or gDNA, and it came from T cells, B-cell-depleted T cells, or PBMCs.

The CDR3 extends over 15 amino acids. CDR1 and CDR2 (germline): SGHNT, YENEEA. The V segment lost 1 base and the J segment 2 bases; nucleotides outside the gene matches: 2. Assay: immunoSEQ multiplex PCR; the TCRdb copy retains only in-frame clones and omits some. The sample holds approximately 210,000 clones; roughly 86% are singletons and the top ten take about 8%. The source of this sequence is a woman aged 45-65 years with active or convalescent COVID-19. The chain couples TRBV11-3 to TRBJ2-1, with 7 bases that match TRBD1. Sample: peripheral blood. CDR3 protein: CASSLGDSPYNEQFF. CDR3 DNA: TGTGCCAGCAGCTTAGGGGACAGCCCCTACAATGAGCAGTTCTTC.